This T cell receptor beta chain was recorded in a study of graft-versus-host responses after intestinal transplantation. Study overall: Isolated intestinal, liver-intestinal, or multivisceral transplants were what recipients had.

V was clipped by 3 bases and J by 4 bases, with 13 bases between them. CDR3 length: 14 amino acids. Germline V gives CDR1 MNHNS, CDR2 SASEGT. Points on this clone: The antigen is unknown.

This table comes from immunoSEQ multiplex PCR, and its TCRdb copy is limited to in-frame clones, with some not included. The sample lists 98,000 or so clones, approximately 84% occurring once. This sequence joins TRBV6-1 and TRBJ2-7; D tentatively reads TRBD1 or TRBD2 (5 bases each). The TCR comes from a human donor who received an intestinal transplant. Here the sequenced sample was unstimulated CD4+ T cells sorted from spleen or lymph node cells, taken before intestinal transplant. The CDR3 bases are TGTGCCAGCAGTGACTTGGGGGTACGATACGAGCAGTACTTC. Residues: CASSDLGVRYEQYF.